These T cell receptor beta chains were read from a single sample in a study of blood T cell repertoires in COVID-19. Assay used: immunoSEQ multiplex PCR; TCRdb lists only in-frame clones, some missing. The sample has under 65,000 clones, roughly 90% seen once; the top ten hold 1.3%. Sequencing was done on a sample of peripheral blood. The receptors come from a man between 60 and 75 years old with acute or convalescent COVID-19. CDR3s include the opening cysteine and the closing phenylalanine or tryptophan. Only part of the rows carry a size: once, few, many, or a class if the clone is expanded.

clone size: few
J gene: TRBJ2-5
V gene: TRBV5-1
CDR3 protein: CASSPGTSGELETQYF

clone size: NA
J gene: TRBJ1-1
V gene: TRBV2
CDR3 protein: CASREQLNTEAFF

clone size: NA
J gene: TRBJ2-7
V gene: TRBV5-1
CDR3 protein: CASSLALNSYEQYF

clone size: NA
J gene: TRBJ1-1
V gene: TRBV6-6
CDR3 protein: CASSPNGGQNTEAFF

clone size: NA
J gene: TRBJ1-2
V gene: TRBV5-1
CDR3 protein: CASSLPQGADGYTF

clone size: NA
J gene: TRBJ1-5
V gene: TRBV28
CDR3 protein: CASTRVGFRQPQHF

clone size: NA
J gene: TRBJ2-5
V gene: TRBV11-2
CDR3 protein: CASSLQGGTETQYF

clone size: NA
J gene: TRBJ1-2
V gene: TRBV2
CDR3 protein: CASRAQWGYTF

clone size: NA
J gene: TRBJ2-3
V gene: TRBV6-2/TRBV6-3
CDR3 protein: CASSRGQGGTDTQYF

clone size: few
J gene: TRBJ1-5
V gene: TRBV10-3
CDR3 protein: CAISENINQPQHF

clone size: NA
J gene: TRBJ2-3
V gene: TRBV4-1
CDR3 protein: CASSQWRLRGGPGTDTQYF

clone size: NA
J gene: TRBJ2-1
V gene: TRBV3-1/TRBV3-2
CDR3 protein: CASSQVGLAGEDSYNEQFF

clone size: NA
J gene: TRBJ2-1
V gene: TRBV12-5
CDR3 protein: CASGLGTSGGAVHEQFF

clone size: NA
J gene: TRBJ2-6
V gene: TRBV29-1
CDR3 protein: CSAGQGGANVLTF